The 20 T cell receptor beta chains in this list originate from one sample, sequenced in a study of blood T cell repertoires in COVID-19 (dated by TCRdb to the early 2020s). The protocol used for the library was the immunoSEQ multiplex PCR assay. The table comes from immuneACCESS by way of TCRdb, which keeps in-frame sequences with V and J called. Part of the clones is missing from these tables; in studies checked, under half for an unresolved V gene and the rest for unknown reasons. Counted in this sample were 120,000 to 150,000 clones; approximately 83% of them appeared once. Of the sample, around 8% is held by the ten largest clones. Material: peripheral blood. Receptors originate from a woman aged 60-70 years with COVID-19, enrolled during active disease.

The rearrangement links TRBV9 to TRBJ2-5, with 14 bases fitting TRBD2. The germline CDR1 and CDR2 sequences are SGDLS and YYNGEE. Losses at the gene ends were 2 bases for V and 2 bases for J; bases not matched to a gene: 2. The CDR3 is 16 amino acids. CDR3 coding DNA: TGTGCCAGCAGCGTGACTAGCGGGGGGGCGCAAGAGACCCAGTACTTC. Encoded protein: CASSVTSGGAQETQYF. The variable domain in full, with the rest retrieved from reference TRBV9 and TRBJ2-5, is DSGVTQTPKHLITATGQRVTLRCSPRSGDLSVYWYQQSLDQGLQFLIQYYNGEERAKGNILERFSAQQFPDLHSELNLSSLELGDSALYFCASSVTSGGAQETQYFGPGTRLLVL.

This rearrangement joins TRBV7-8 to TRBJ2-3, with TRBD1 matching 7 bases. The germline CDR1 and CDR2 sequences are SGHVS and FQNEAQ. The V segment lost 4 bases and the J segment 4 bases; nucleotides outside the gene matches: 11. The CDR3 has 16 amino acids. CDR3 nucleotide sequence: TGTGCCAGCAGCTCTAGGGAGACGGGACAGCCAGATACGCAGTATTTT. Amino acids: CASSSRETGQPDTQYF. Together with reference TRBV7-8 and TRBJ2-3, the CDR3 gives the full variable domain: GAGVSQSPRYKVAKRGQDVALRCDPISGHVSLFWYQQALGQGPEFLTYFQNEAQLDKSGLPSDRFFAERPEGSVSTLKIQRTQQEDSAVYLCASSSRETGQPDTQYFGPGTRLTVL.

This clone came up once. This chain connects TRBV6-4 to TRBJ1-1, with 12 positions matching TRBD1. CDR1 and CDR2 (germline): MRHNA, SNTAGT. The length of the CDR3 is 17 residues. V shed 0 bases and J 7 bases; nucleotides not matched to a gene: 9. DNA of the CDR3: TGTGCCAGCAGTGACTCGACCGGGACAGGGGGCGAGGTTGAAGCTTTCTTT. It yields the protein CASSDSTGTGGEVEAFF.

CDR3: CASSEPGTGGEQFF. The DNA for the CDR3 is TGCGCCAGCAGTGAGCCCGGGACAGGGGGTGAGCAGTTCTTC. The rearrangement uses TRBV10-1 and TRBJ2-1; 11 positions match TRBD1. The germline CDR1 and CDR2 sequences are WNHNN and SYGVQD (reference sequence). This CDR3 has 14 residues. J was trimmed by 9 bases and V by 2 bases; bases with no gene match: 3.

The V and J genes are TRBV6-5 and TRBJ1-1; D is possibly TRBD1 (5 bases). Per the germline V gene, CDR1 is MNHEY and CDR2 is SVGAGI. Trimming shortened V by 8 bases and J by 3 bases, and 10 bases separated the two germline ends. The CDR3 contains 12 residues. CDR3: CASETGDTEAFF. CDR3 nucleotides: TGTGCCAGCGAGACGGGGGACACTGAAGCTTTCTTT.

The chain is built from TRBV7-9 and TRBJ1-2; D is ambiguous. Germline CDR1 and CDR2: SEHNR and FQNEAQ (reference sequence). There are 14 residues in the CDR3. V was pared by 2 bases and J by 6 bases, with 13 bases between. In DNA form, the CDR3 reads TGTGCCAGCAGCTTACTCGGGATTTCGGATGGCTACACCTTC. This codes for CASSLLGISDGYTF.

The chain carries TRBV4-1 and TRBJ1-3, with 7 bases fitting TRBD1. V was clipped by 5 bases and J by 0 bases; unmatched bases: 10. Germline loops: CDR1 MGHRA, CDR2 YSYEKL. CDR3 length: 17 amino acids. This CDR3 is CASSYRDSSYSGNTIYF. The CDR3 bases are TGCGCCAGCAGCTACCGGGACAGCTCCTACTCTGGAAACACCATATATTTT.

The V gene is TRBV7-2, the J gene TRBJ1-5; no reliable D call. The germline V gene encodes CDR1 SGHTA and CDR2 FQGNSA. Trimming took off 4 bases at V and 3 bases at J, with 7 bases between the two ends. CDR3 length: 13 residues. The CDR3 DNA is TGTGCCAGCAGCTACGACACCAATCAGCCCCAGCATTTT. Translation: CASSYDTNQPQHF.

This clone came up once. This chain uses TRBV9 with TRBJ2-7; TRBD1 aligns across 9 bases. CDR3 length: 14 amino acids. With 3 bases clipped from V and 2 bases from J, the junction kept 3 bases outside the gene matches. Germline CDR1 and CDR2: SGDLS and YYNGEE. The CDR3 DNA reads TGTGCCAGCAGCGCCGGGACAGGGACCTACGAGCAGTACTTC. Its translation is CASSAGTGTYEQYF. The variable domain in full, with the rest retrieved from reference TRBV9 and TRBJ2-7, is DSGVTQTPKHLITATGQRVTLRCSPRSGDLSVYWYQQSLDQGLQFLIQYYNGEERAKGNILERFSAQQFPDLHSELNLSSLELGDSALYFCASSAGTGTYEQYFGPGTRLTVT.

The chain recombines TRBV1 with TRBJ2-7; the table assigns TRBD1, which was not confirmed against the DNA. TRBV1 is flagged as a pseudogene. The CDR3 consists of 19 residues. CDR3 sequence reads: CTSSQDLADRGLNYERQYF. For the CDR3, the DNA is TGCACCAGCAGCCAAGATTTAGCGGACAGGGGATTAAACTACGAGCGGCAGTACTTC.

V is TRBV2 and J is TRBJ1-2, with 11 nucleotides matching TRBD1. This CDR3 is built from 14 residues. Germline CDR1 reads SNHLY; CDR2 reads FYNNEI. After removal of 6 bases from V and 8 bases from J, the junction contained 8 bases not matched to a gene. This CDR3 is CASSDGDRGKGYTF. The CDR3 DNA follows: TGTGCCAGCAGCGACGGGGACAGGGGGAAGGGCTACACCTTC.

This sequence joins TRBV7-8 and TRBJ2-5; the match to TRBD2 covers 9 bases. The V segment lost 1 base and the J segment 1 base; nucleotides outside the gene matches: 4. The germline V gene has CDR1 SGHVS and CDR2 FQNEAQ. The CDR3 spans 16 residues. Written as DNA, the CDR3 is TGTGCCAGCAGCTTAGACAGCGGGGGGACCCAAGAGACCCAGTACTTC. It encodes CASSLDSGGTQETQYF.

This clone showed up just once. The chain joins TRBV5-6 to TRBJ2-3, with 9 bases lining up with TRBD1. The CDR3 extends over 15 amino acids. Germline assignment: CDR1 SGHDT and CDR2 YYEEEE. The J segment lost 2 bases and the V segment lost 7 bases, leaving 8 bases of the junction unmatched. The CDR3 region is CASATRDRVTDTQYF. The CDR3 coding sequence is TGTGCCAGCGCCACTCGGGACAGGGTCACAGATACGCAGTATTTT.

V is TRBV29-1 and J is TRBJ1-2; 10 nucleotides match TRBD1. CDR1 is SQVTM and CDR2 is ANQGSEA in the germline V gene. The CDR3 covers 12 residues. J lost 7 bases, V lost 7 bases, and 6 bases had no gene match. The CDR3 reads CSADRGRGGYTF. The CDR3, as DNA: TGCAGCGCCGACAGGGGGCGCGGTGGCTACACCTTC.

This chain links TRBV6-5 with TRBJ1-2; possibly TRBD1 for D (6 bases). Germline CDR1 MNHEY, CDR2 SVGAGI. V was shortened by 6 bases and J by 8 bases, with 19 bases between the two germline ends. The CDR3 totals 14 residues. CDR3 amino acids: CASSRTKQGFGYTF. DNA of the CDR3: TGTGCCAGCAGCCGAACAAAACAGGGATTCGGCTACACCTTC.

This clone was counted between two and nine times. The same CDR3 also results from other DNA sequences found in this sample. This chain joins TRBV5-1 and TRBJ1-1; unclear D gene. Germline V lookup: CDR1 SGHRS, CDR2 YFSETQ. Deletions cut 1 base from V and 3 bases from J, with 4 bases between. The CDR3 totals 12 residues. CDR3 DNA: TGCGCCAGCAGCTTGCGGGACACTGAAGCTTTCTTT. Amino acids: CASSLRDTEAFF.

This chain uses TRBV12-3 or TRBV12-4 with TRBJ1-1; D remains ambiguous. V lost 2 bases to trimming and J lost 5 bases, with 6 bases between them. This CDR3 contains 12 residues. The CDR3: CASSLMRTEAFF. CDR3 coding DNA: TGTGCCAGCAGTTTAATGAGGACTGAAGCTTTCTTT.

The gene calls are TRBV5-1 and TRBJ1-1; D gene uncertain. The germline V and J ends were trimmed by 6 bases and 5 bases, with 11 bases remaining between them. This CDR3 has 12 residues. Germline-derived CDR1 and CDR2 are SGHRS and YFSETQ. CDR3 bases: TGCGCCAGCATGAATGGAGAAACTGAAGCTTTCTTT. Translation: CASMNGETEAFF.

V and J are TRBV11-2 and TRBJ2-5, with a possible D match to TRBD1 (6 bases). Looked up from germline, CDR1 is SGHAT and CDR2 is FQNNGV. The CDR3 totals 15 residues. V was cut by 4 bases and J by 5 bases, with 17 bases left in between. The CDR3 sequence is CASSWGQGFGETQYF. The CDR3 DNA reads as TGTGCCAGCAGCTGGGGGCAGGGGTTCGGTGAGACCCAGTACTTC.

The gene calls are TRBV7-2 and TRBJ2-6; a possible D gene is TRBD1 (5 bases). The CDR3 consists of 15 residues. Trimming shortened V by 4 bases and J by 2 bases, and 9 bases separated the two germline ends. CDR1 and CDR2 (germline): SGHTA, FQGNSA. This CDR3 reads CASSSDSAGANVLTF. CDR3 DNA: TGTGCCAGCAGCTCAGACAGCGCTGGGGCCAACGTCCTGACTTTC.